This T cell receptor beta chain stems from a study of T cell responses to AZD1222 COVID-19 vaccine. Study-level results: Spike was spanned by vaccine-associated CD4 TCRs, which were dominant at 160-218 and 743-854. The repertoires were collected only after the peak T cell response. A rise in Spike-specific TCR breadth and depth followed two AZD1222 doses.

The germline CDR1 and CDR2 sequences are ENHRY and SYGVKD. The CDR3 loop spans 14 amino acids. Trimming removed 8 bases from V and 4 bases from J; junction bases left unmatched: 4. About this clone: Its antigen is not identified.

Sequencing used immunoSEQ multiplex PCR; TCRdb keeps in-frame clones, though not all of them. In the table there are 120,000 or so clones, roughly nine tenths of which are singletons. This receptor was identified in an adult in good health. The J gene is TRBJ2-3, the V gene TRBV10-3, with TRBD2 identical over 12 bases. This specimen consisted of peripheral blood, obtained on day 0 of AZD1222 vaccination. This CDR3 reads CAISSGRGPDTQYF. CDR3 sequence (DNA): TGTGCCATCTCTAGCGGGAGGGGGCCAGATACGCAGTATTTT.